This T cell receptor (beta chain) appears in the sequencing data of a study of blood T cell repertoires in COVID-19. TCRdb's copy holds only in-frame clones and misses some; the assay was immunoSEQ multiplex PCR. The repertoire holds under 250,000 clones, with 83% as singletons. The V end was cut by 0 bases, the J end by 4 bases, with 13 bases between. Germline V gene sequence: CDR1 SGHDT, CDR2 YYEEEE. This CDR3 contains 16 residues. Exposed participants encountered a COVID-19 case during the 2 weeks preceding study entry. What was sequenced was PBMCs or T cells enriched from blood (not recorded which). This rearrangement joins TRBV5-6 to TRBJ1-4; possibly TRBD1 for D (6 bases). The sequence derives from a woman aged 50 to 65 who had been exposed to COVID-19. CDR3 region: CASSLVASGDNEKLFF. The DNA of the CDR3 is TGTGCCAGCAGCTTGGTGGCATCAGGGGATAATGAAAAACTGTTTTTT.